Listed below are T cell receptor beta chains from one sample, sequenced in a study of shared clonotypes between healthy human individuals. Assay used: immunoSEQ multiplex PCR; TCRdb lists only in-frame clones, some missing. The repertoire consists of about 2.1 million clones, with just under 95% occurring once and the leading ten covering around 1.8%. Material for sequencing was naive CD8+ T cells from PBMCs. Every receptor here comes from a man between 18 and 29 years old in good health. Some clones in this sample may be carry-over from other donors' samples. CDR3s include the opening cysteine and the closing phenylalanine or tryptophan. Each record gives: V gene, D gene, J gene, clone size, CDR3 DNA, CDR3 protein. D genes are given only for firm matches. The listing skips clone size in some rows; elsewhere it reads once, few, many or a size class.

v_gene: TRBV6-6; d_gene: TRBD1; j_gene: TRBJ2-7; abundance: -; CDR3nt: TGTGCCAGCAGTTACTCCTCCGGGACAGTATACGAGCAGTACTTC; CDR3aa: CASSYSSGTVYEQYF
v_gene: TRBV11-2; d_gene: TRBD2; j_gene: TRBJ2-7; abundance: -; CDR3nt: TGTGCCAGCAGCTACGACATCGGGAGGTACGAGCAGTACTTC; CDR3aa: CASSYDIGRYEQYF
v_gene: TRBV30; d_gene: -; j_gene: TRBJ2-1; abundance: few; CDR3nt: TGTGCCTGGAGTGTTACTAGTTACAATGAGCAGTTCTTC; CDR3aa: CAWSVTSYNEQFF
v_gene: TRBV7-3; d_gene: TRBD1; j_gene: TRBJ1-1; abundance: -; CDR3nt: TGTGCCAGCAGCTTAGGGACAGGGGGCGGTGAAGCTTTCTTT; CDR3aa: CASSLGTGGGEAFF
v_gene: TRBV19; d_gene: -; j_gene: TRBJ2-7; abundance: -; CDR3nt: TGTGCCAGTAGTGTGACCCGGTCTGAAGTCTACGAGCAGTACTTC; CDR3aa: CASSVTRSEVYEQYF
v_gene: TRBV9; d_gene: -; j_gene: TRBJ1-3; abundance: -; CDR3nt: TGTGCCAGCAGCACACGACAGGACTTCTCTGGAAACACCATATATTTT; CDR3aa: CASSTRQDFSGNTIYF
v_gene: TRBV4-3; d_gene: -; j_gene: TRBJ2-7; abundance: -; CDR3nt: TGCGCCAGCAGCCAAGATCTGGGGGTCGGGACCACGCTCGGCGAGCAGTACTTC; CDR3aa: CASSQDLGVGTTLGEQYF
v_gene: TRBV29-1; d_gene: -; j_gene: TRBJ1-1; abundance: -; CDR3nt: TGCAGCGTTGTTCTAATGAACACTGAAGCTTTCTTT; CDR3aa: CSVVLMNTEAFF
v_gene: TRBV9; d_gene: TRBD1; j_gene: TRBJ2-5; abundance: -; CDR3nt: TGTGCCAGCAGCGTACAATTTGGACAGGGGGTAGGAGAGACCCAGTACTTC; CDR3aa: CASSVQFGQGVGETQYF
v_gene: TRBV19; d_gene: TRBD1; j_gene: TRBJ2-7; abundance: once; CDR3nt: TGTGCCACCGGGACAGGGGACTACGAGCAGTACTTC; CDR3aa: CATGTGDYEQYF
v_gene: TRBV5-1; d_gene: TRBD1; j_gene: TRBJ1-2; abundance: -; CDR3nt: TGCGCCAGCAGCAGGGGGACAGGGGAGAAGGATGGCTATGGCTACACCTTC; CDR3aa: CASSRGTGEKDGYGYTF
v_gene: TRBV28; d_gene: TRBD1; j_gene: TRBJ2-7; abundance: -; CDR3nt: TGTGCCAGCAGATGGGACAGGGGGCTCGAGCAGTACTTC; CDR3aa: CASRWDRGLEQYF
v_gene: TRBV29-1; d_gene: -; j_gene: TRBJ2-1; abundance: once; CDR3nt: TGCAGCGCAGAAACCGTGAATGAGCAGTTCTTC; CDR3aa: CSAETVNEQFF
v_gene: TRBV10-1; d_gene: -; j_gene: TRBJ2-3; abundance: once; CDR3nt: TGCGCCAGCAGTGACGGCGGGTCAAGCACAGATACGCAGTATTTT; CDR3aa: CASSDGGSSTDTQYF
v_gene: TRBV10-1; d_gene: TRBD2; j_gene: TRBJ2-7; abundance: -; CDR3nt: TGCGCCAGCAGTGAAAGACTAGCGGGAGGGCCTGACGAGCAGTACTTC; CDR3aa: CASSERLAGGPDEQYF
v_gene: TRBV7-2; d_gene: -; j_gene: TRBJ1-1; abundance: -; CDR3nt: TGTGCCAGCAGCTTAGCTCTGGGGGCGGAGACTGAAGCTTTCTTT; CDR3aa: CASSLALGAETEAFF
v_gene: TRBV27; d_gene: TRBD1; j_gene: TRBJ1-5; abundance: few; CDR3nt: TGTGCCAGCGGTCAAGGGACAGCGAATCAGCCCCAGCATTTT; CDR3aa: CASGQGTANQPQHF
v_gene: TRBV19; d_gene: TRBD1; j_gene: TRBJ2-1; abundance: -; CDR3nt: TGTGCCAGTAGCTACAGGGGGCTCAATGAGCAGTTCTTC; CDR3aa: CASSYRGLNEQFF
v_gene: TRBV7-2; d_gene: -; j_gene: TRBJ1-1; abundance: -; CDR3nt: TGTGCCAGCAGCCCCCGGGGCCCTGAAGCTTTCTTT; CDR3aa: CASSPRGPEAFF
v_gene: TRBV7-2; d_gene: TRBD2; j_gene: TRBJ2-7; abundance: once; CDR3nt: TGTGCCAGCAGCTCCCTAGCGGGGAGGCCCTACGAGCAGTACTTC; CDR3aa: CASSSLAGRPYEQYF
v_gene: TRBV19; d_gene: TRBD2; j_gene: TRBJ2-3; abundance: -; CDR3nt: TGTGCCAGTAGTGTCCCGGGGCCCGGGGGGGCAGATACGCAGTATTTT; CDR3aa: CASSVPGPGGADTQYF
v_gene: TRBV9; d_gene: -; j_gene: TRBJ2-2; abundance: -; CDR3nt: TGTGCCAGCAGCCCCGTAGTTAGGAACACCGGGGAGCTGTTTTTT; CDR3aa: CASSPVVRNTGELFF
v_gene: TRBV6-5; d_gene: TRBD2; j_gene: TRBJ2-1; abundance: -; CDR3nt: TGTGCCAGCAGGACCCCGGCTAGCGGCTACAATGAGCAGTTCTTC; CDR3aa: CASRTPASGYNEQFF
v_gene: TRBV4-2; d_gene: TRBD1; j_gene: TRBJ2-1; abundance: once; CDR3nt: TGTGCCAGTCAGTTTGACAGGGGGGATCGATTCTTC; CDR3aa: CASQFDRGDRFF
v_gene: TRBV28; d_gene: -; j_gene: TRBJ1-2; abundance: -; CDR3nt: TGTGCCAGCAGTTTTGAGGACTTAAACTATGGCTACACCTTC; CDR3aa: CASSFEDLNYGYTF
v_gene: TRBV19; d_gene: TRBD2; j_gene: TRBJ2-1; abundance: -; CDR3nt: TGTGCCAGTACTAGCGGCTCCTTCGCTTTTTACAATGAGCAGTTCTTC; CDR3aa: CASTSGSFAFYNEQFF
v_gene: TRBV27; d_gene: TRBD2; j_gene: TRBJ2-1; abundance: -; CDR3nt: TGTGCCAGCAGCCTTCTTGAGGGGCGGGAGGACGTCGCATACAATGAGCAGTTCTTC; CDR3aa: CASSLLEGREDVAYNEQFF
v_gene: TRBV15; d_gene: TRBD2; j_gene: TRBJ2-7; abundance: -; CDR3nt: TGTGCCACCAGCAGAGGGGCACTAGCGGGCGTAGAAGAGCAGTACTTC; CDR3aa: CATSRGALAGVEEQYF
v_gene: TRBV7-6; d_gene: -; j_gene: TRBJ1-1; abundance: -; CDR3nt: TGTGCCAGCAGCCAGGGACCCTACCCGAACACTGAAGCTTTCTTT; CDR3aa: CASSQGPYPNTEAFF
v_gene: TRBV27; d_gene: TRBD1; j_gene: TRBJ2-7; abundance: -; CDR3nt: TGTGCCAGCAGTTTCTCCCTCGGGACAGTTTCCTACGAGCAGTACTTC; CDR3aa: CASSFSLGTVSYEQYF
v_gene: TRBV15; d_gene: TRBD1; j_gene: TRBJ1-4; abundance: once; CDR3nt: TGTGCCGCGAGCCGGGACAGGGTTGCAACTAATGAAAAACTGTTTTTT; CDR3aa: CAASRDRVATNEKLFF
v_gene: TRBV7-8; d_gene: -; j_gene: TRBJ2-7; abundance: -; CDR3nt: TGTGCCAGCAGCTTAGTTCCCTGGGACCAGGAGGGATCCTACGAGCAGTACTTC; CDR3aa: CASSLVPWDQEGSYEQYF
v_gene: TRBV4-3; d_gene: -; j_gene: TRBJ2-1; abundance: once; CDR3nt: TGCGCCAGCAGCCCCCCCTCCGGCGGGGCTAATGAGCAGTTCTTC; CDR3aa: CASSPPSGGANEQFF
v_gene: TRBV11-2; d_gene: TRBD1; j_gene: TRBJ1-2; abundance: -; CDR3nt: TGTGCCAGCAGCTTAGAACGGACAGGGGTCGCCTATGGCTACACCTTC; CDR3aa: CASSLERTGVAYGYTF
v_gene: TRBV4-3; d_gene: -; j_gene: TRBJ1-1; abundance: -; CDR3nt: TGCGCCAGCTCTTCTAAGGGATTGAACACTGAAGCTTTCTTT; CDR3aa: CASSSKGLNTEAFF
v_gene: TRBV11-2; d_gene: -; j_gene: TRBJ2-1; abundance: -; CDR3nt: TGTGCCAGTGGACTTTACAATGAGCAGTTCTTC; CDR3aa: CASGLYNEQFF
v_gene: TRBV7-6; d_gene: -; j_gene: TRBJ1-2; abundance: -; CDR3nt: TGTGCCAGCAGCTTAGGGGGTATTTACTCTAACTATGGCTACACCTTC; CDR3aa: CASSLGGIYSNYGYTF
v_gene: TRBV12-5; d_gene: -; j_gene: TRBJ2-5; abundance: -; CDR3nt: TGTGCTAGTGGTTTGCGGGAGTATGGGACCCAGTACTTC; CDR3aa: CASGLREYGTQYF
v_gene: TRBV4-1; d_gene: -; j_gene: TRBJ1-3; abundance: -; CDR3nt: TGCGCCAGCAGCCAGCACCTAAGGGTGGGAAACACCATATATTTT; CDR3aa: CASSQHLRVGNTIYF
v_gene: TRBV6-5; d_gene: TRBD1; j_gene: TRBJ2-3; abundance: once; CDR3nt: TGTGCCAGCAGTTATGGGACAGGGGTGGCAGATACGCAGTATTTT; CDR3aa: CASSYGTGVADTQYF
v_gene: TRBV10-2; d_gene: -; j_gene: TRBJ2-7; abundance: -; CDR3nt: TGCGCCAGCAGACCAGGGGGGGACCTATACGAGCAGTACTTC; CDR3aa: CASRPGGDLYEQYF
v_gene: TRBV20-1; d_gene: -; j_gene: TRBJ1-1; abundance: -; CDR3nt: TGCAGTGCTACCAGGGAGACTGAAGCTTTCTTT; CDR3aa: CSATRETEAFF